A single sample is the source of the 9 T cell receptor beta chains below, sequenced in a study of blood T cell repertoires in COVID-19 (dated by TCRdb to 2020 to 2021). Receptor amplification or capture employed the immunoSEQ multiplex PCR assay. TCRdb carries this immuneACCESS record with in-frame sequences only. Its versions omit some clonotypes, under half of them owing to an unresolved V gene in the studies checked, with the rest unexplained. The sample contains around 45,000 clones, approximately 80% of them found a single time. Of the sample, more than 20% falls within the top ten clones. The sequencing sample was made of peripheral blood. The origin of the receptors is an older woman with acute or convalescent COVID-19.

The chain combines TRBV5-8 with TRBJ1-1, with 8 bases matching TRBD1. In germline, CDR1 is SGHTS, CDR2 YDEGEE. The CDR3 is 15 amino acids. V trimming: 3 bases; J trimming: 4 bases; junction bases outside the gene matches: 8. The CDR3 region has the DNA TGTGCCAGCAGCTGGAGACAGGGGCGAACCACTGAAGCTTTCTTT. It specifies CASSWRQGRTTEAFF.

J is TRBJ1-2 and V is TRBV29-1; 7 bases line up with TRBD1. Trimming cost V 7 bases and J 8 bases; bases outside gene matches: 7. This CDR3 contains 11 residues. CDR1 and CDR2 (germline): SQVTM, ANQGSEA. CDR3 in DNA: TGCAGCGAGAGACAGGGAGAAGGCTACACCTTC. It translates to CSERQGEGYTF.

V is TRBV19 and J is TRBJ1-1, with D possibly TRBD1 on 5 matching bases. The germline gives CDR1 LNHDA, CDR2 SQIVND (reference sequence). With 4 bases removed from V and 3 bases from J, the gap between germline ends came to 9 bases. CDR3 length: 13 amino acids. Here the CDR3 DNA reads TGTGCCAGTAGTACCCGACAGTACACTGAAGCTTTCTTT. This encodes CASSTRQYTEAFF.

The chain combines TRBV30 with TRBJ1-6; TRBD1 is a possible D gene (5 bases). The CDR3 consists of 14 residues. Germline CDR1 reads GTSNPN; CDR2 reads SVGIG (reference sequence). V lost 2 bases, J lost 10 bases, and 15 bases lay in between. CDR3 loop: CAWSSQGGSSPLHF. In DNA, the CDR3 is TGTGCCTGGAGTTCGCAGGGAGGATCCTCACCCCTCCACTTT.

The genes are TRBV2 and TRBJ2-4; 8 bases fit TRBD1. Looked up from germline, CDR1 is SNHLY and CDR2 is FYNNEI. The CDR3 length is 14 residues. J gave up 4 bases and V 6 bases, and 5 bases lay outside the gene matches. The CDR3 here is CASSAGTGKNIQYF. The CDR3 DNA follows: TGTGCCAGCAGCGCCGGGACAGGAAAAAACATTCAGTACTTC.

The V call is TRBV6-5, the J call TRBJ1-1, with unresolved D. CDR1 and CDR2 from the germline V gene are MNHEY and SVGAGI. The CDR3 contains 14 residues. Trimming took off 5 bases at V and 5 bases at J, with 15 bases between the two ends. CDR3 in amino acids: CASSRAWGGTEAFF. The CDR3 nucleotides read TGTGCCAGCAGTCGCGCCTGGGGAGGAACTGAAGCTTTCTTT.

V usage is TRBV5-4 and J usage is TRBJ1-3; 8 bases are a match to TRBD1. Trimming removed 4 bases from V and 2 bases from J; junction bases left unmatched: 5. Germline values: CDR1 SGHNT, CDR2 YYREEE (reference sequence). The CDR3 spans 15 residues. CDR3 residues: CASSSQGAPGNTIYF. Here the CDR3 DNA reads TGTGCCAGCAGCAGTCAGGGGGCGCCTGGAAACACCATATATTTT.

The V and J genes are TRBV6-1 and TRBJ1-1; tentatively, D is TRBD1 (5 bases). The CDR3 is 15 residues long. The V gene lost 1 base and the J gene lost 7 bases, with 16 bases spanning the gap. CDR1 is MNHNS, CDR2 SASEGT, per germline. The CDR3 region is CASSEVGRGVGEAFF. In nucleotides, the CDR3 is TGTGCCAGCAGTGAAGTGGGTAGGGGCGTGGGTGAAGCTTTCTTT.

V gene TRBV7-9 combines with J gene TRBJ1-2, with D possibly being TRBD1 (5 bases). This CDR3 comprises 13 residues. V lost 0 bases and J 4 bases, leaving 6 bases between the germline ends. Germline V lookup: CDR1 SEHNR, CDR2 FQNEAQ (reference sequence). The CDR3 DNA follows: TGTGCCAGCAGCTTAGCGCAGGGCTATGGCTACACCTTC. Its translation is CASSLAQGYGYTF.